This T cell receptor beta chain originates from a study of a mutant IDH1 vaccine in newly diagnosed glioma (dated by TCRdb to about 2021). Concerning the study at large: Across visits V03 through V10, patients got a total of eight vaccinations, given in weeks 1, 3, 5, 7, 11, 15, 19 and 23. Vaccination began 4-6 weeks after radiotherapy alone, or alongside temozolomide cycles in the chemotherapy-containing groups. Of the 32 patients who were treated, approximately 60% were male and approximately 38% were female, and the mean age was roughly 40 years. Prior to enrollment, standard therapy consisting of radiotherapy alone, temozolomide alone, or radiochemotherapy with temozolomide had been administered to patients, with the combination being received by most patients. Peripheral blood was drawn at six visits: V03 (baseline), V05, V07, V10, V12 and V13. For exploratory analyses, fewer than 30 treated patients had longitudinal TCRB deep sequencing done wherever samples were available. On the study overall, not on this receptor specifically: Selection of PBMC samples for TCRB deep sequencing was based on availability. Across multiple MHC alleles, vaccine-induced immune responses were seen in 93.3% of patients. It was noted by the authors that analyses of patient blood samples could not be reproduced owing to sample limitations. Pseudoprogression appeared unrelated to alterations in the top peripheral T cell clonotypes detected by TCRB sequencing.

To prepare the library, the immunoSEQ multiplex PCR assay was applied. The hsTCRB Kit was used according to the manufacturer's protocol to amplify rearranged TCR beta chain sequences. An Illumina MiSeq was used to sequence the TCRB libraries. As for how the authors treated the data: The kit vendor's proprietary platform handled demultiplexing, trimming and gene mapping. TCRdb obtained this table from immuneACCESS and retained in-frame rearrangements with V and J assigned. These tables miss some clones; where compared with another copy, unresolved V genes account for less than half of the shortfall, and the remainder is unexplained. The D gene and trimming were derived from the DNA, and the V and J assignments and clone size from that table. The sample profile shows tens of thousands of clones; roughly nine tenths of them were found once. About 0.6% of the sample lies in the top ten. The CDR1 and CDR2 encoded by the germline V gene are SNHLY and FYNNEI. From V the trimming removes 7 bases and from J it removes 5 bases, while the gene matches leave 2 bases of the junction unaccounted for. The CDR3, cysteine through phenylalanine, is 12 amino acids long. CDR3 DNA only is kept here, 36 bases in frame from base 1.

The time point label, as the study defines it: week 5, during vaccination. Each vaccine dose, consisting of 300 ug of a 20-mer mutant IDH1 peptide in Montanide, was administered subcutaneously with topical imiquimod. Newly diagnosed WHO grade 3 or 4 IDH1-mutant astrocytomas showing loss of nuclear ATRX were present in the donors. The samples were drawn from NOA16, a multicentre, single-arm, open-label phase I trial in Germany that tested a mutant IDH1 peptide vaccine in humans for the first time. The DNeasy Blood and Tissue Kit was used to extract genomic DNA from EDTA blood for TCRB sequencing. For this clone: Its antigen specificity is not known. No much larger clone is present one base from it, and per-base qualities are unavailable.

The sequenced sample was PBMCs, obtained from a glioma patient whose treatment included an IDH1 peptide vaccine. This clonotype originated in a woman aged 45-59 years with glioma. The chain is assembled from TRBV2 and TRBJ1-1; the central 9 bases match TRBD1. Here the CDR3 is given as CASMDRGTEAFF. The DNA reads TGTGCCAGCATGGACAGGGGAACTGAAGCTTTCTTT.